This T cell receptor (beta chain) was captured in a study of OX40 agonist ivuxolimab in advanced cancers. About the full investigation: The costimulatory receptor OX40 (CD134) was targeted by ivuxolimab, a fully human IgG2 agonistic monoclonal antibody. Intravenous ivuxolimab was administered to patients every 2 weeks at six dose levels: 0.01, 0.1, 0.3, 1.5, 3 and 10 mg/kg. Of the roughly 54 dose-escalation patients, hepatocellular carcinoma was present in about 20, melanoma in around 15, renal cell carcinoma in 9 and head and neck cancer in 9. In the dose-escalation cohort, 75% to 90% of patients were male, and the mean age was roughly 56 years with a range of roughly 23 to 90. Patients were allowed to have had prior anti-PD-1, anti-PD-L1 or anti-CTLA-4 therapy, and approximately 40% of the dose-escalation patients had been treated with checkpoint inhibitors. Partial responses occurred in three dose-escalation patients, of whom one had hepatocellular carcinoma and two had cutaneous melanoma. The purpose of peripheral TCRbeta sequencing was to test whether ivuxolimab changed TCR sequence diversity and led to clonal T-cell expansion. The paper covers the monotherapy dose-escalation part of the phase I ivuxolimab trial, which included N = 52 patients.

A note on this clone: The specificity of this receptor is unknown. One base away there is no much larger clone; base qualities are not given.

Overall results and qualifications from the work: At doses from 0.1 to 3.0 mg/kg, clonal expansion was seen in both CD4+ and CD8+ blood T cells between baseline and week 6. After ivuxolimab, expanded clones were on average more numerous among CD8+ T cells than among CD4+ T cells. Partial responders in the 0.1-3.0 mg/kg groups had among the lowest normalized peripheral clonal expansion, especially among CD8+ T cells. Low levels of normalized T-cell clonal expansion were also shown by some nonresponding patients. Antigen specificity was not determined for the clonally expanded peripheral T cells.

Genomic DNA was extracted from sorted cells for sequencing of the TCRbeta CDR3 region. The immunoSEQ Assay was used to sequence the TCRbeta CDR3 regions. TCRdb retrieved this table from immuneACCESS and kept in-frame rearrangements only. Not all clones are present; in checked studies, unresolved V genes account for under half, and no reason is known for the remainder. This sample has nearly 20,000 clones in its table, and approximately 87% of those were observed once. The ten largest clones represent approximately 15% of the sample. Patients with autoimmune disease history or receiving systemic immunosuppression were excluded from the trial. Peripheral blood for TCR sequencing was collected from all dose cohorts at baseline, on cycle 4 day 1, and on cycle 7 day 1. Samples were obtained from an open-label, multicenter, first-in-human phase I dose-escalation trial of ivuxolimab. Adults with locally advanced or metastatic melanoma, renal cell, hepatocellular, or head and neck squamous cell carcinoma were enrolled in the trial. CD4+ and CD8+ T cells were sorted separately from peripheral blood before TCR sequencing.

CDR1 and CDR2 were assigned from the germline V gene as SGHVS and FNYEAQ. The CDR3 contains 17 residues, cysteine and phenylalanine counted. Just the 51-base CDR3 DNA is kept, in frame starting at base 1. V and J are truncated by 1 base and 4 bases respectively, leaving an intervening sequence of 18 bases. The receptor was isolated from an adult with an advanced solid tumor such as melanoma, head and neck, liver or kidney cancer. The sample in question was CD4+ or CD8+ T cells sorted from blood, obtained in a trial of the OX40 agonist ivuxolimab. This sequence uses TRBV7-6 and TRBJ2-3; there is no confident call for the D gene. The DNA sequence is given as TGTGCCAGCAGCTTAGGATCTATTGTAGGTCCCGCAGATACGCAGTATTTT. Its translation is CASSLGSIVGPADTQYF.